Listed here are 19 T cell receptor beta chains from one sample, sequenced in a study of CD8 T cells in Susac syndrome. About 0.5 to 1 ug RNA was reverse transcribed with random hexamers. Using its own MiXCR run on the immunoSEQ multiplex PCR reads, TCRdb lists one record per CDR3 protein. The table records approximately 180,000 distinct CDR3 sequences, just under 95% of them present only once. Specimen: CD4+ T cells from PBMCs. The receptors shown here come from a human donor with Susac syndrome.

This chain uses TRBV7-2 with TRBJ1-1, with 8 nucleotides matching TRBD1. The CDR3 runs to 14 residues. With V trimmed by 5 bases and J by 4 bases, 6 bases remained unmatched. Germline V CDR1 and CDR2: SGHTA, FQGNSA. The CDR3 DNA reads as TGTGCCAGCAGCGCAAGACAGGGGCGCACTGAAGCTTTCTTT. Translating it yields CASSARQGRTEAFF.

This clonotype was counted a single time. This sequence joins TRBV7-9 and TRBJ2-7, with 8 bases fitting TRBD1. CDR1 is SEHNR and CDR2 is FQNEAQ in the germline V gene (reference sequence). The CDR3 totals 16 residues. The V and J ends lost 5 bases and 4 bases, in that order; junction bases with no gene match: 13. The CDR3 loop reads CASSPTGTGLPYEQYF. The CDR3 coding sequence is TGTGCCAGCAGCCCCACAGGGACAGGCCTACCTTACGAGCAGTACTTC.

The chain combines TRBV7-9 with TRBJ1-4; a possible D gene is TRBD1 (5 bases). Per germline, CDR1 SEHNR and CDR2 FQNEAQ (reference sequence). V dropped 1 base and J dropped 5 bases, with 11 bases sitting between them. This CDR3 has 15 amino acids. CDR3 nucleotide sequence: TGTGCCAGCAGCTTAGGACCCCCAGGGAATGAAAAACTGTTTTTT. This encodes CASSLGPPGNEKLFF.

This chain connects TRBV6-5 to TRBJ2-7; D possibly uses TRBD1 or TRBD2 (5 bases each). Trimming cost V 4 bases and J 8 bases, with 21 bases left between them. This CDR3 comprises 15 residues. Per the germline V gene, CDR1 is MNHEY and CDR2 is SVGAGI. CDR3 DNA: TGTGCCAGCAGTTCAGCGGACATCGAGATTACGAAGCAGTACTTC. This codes for CASSSADIEITKQYF.

This clonotype came up once. The gene calls are TRBV3-1 and TRBJ1-6; D may be TRBD1 (5 bases). V was clipped by 1 base and J by 14 bases, with 18 bases between them. The V gene's germline CDR1 is LGHDT and CDR2 YNNKEL (reference sequence). The CDR3 totals 15 residues. DNA for the CDR3: TGTGCCAGCAGCCAAGCCCCGGGACTTTCAAACACCCTCCACTTT. Its translation: CASSQAPGLSNTLHF.

The chain joins TRBV10-3 to TRBJ2-7, with D perhaps TRBD1 or TRBD2 (6 bases each). The CDR3 length is 13 residues. The germline V gene has CDR1 ENHRY and CDR2 SYGVKD. V was clipped by 1 base and J by 5 bases, with 9 bases between them. CDR3 protein: CAISEYREDEQYF. The CDR3 DNA sequence: TGTGCCATCAGTGAGTACAGGGAGGACGAGCAGTACTTC.

V gene TRBV7-9 combines with J gene TRBJ2-2; 15 bases line up with TRBD2. Germline V gives CDR1 SEHNR, CDR2 FQNEAQ (reference sequence). This CDR3 has 17 amino acids. V was pared by 6 bases and J by 2 bases, with 4 bases of the junction left unmatched. The CDR3 coding sequence is TGTGCCAGCAGATCGGGACTAGCGGGAGGAAACACCGGGGAGCTGTTTTTT. It codes for CASRSGLAGGNTGELFF.

The chain recombines TRBV20-1 with TRBJ2-1, with D unresolved. The CDR3 runs to 13 residues. Germline V lookup: CDR1 DFQATT, CDR2 SNEGSKA (reference sequence). V dropped 1 base and J dropped 8 bases, with 12 bases sitting between them. CDR3 protein: CSARVPQRDEQFF. CDR3 bases: TGCAGTGCTAGAGTTCCGCAGCGCGATGAGCAGTTCTTC.

The chain has TRBV12-5 and TRBJ2-5, with no clear D. CDR1 and CDR2 from the germline V gene are LGHNT and FRNRAP. The ends were cut back, 2 bases at V and 2 bases at J, with 6 bases in the middle. This CDR3 contains 13 residues. The CDR3 DNA sequence: TGTGCTAGTGGTTTGTGGGAACAAGAGACCCAGTACTTC. Its protein is CASGLWEQETQYF.

This sequence joins TRBV5-1 and TRBJ2-1, with TRBD2 identical over 13 bases. The J segment lost 3 bases and the V segment lost 4 bases, leaving 4 bases of the junction unmatched. Germline CDR1 is SGHRS and CDR2 is YFSETQ. The CDR3 totals 16 residues. DNA for the CDR3: TGCGCCAGCAGCCGGACTAGCGGGGGCGGCTACAATGAGCAGTTCTTC. Its translation: CASSRTSGGGYNEQFF.

This chain joins TRBV15 and TRBJ1-4; TRBD1 is a possible D gene (5 bases). V was cut by 5 bases and J by 0 bases, with 10 bases left in between. This CDR3 contains 15 residues. Germline CDR1 reads LNHNV; CDR2 reads YYDKDF (reference sequence). As DNA, the CDR3 is TGTGCCACCAGCCGGACAAGCACAACTAATGAAAAACTGTTTTTT. Translating it yields CATSRTSTTNEKLFF.

The rearrangement joins TRBV6-5 to TRBJ2-7; 8 bases are a match to TRBD1. The germline V gene has CDR1 MNHEY and CDR2 SVGAGI. The CDR3 is 15 residues long. V dropped 6 bases and J dropped 2; count of bases not matched to a gene: 9. The CDR3 bases are TGTGCCAGCAGCCCAACCTACAGGGGGACCTACGAGCAGTACTTC. This codes for CASSPTYRGTYEQYF.

This chain connects TRBV20-1 to TRBJ2-1; 8 bases map to TRBD1. The CDR3 totals 15 residues. In germline, CDR1 is DFQATT, CDR2 SNEGSKA (reference sequence). The trim removed 5 bases at V and 3 bases at J, leaving 9 bases unmatched. The CDR3 loop reads CSASTGDAHYNEQFF. The CDR3 region has the DNA TGCAGTGCTTCGACAGGGGATGCGCACTACAATGAGCAGTTCTTC.

The table lists this clonotype with a count of one. The V call is TRBV3-1, the J call TRBJ2-1; possible D gene TRBD1, 6 bases. Germline V gene lookup returns CDR1 LGHDT and CDR2 YNNKEL (reference sequence). Trimming pared 5 bases from V and 3 bases from J, leaving 11 bases between. The CDR3 has 14 residues. The CDR3 reads CASSFTGSYNEQFF. The CDR3 DNA reads as TGTGCCAGCAGCTTTACAGGGAGCTACAATGAGCAGTTCTTC.

The V gene is TRBV2, the J gene TRBJ2-3, with TRBD2 matching over 11 bases. V shed 2 bases and J 14 bases; nucleotides not matched to a gene: 6. CDR1 is SNHLY and CDR2 is FYNNEI in the germline V gene. The CDR3 extends over 13 amino acids. CDR3 sequence reads: CASSERSGTSGYF. CDR3 sequence (DNA): TGTGCCAGCAGTGAAAGGTCCGGGACTAGCGGGTATTTT. Supplemented by reference TRBV2 and TRBJ2-3, the full variable domain reads EPEVTQTPSHQVTQMGQEVILRCVPISNHLYFYWYRQILGQKVEFLVSFYNNEISEKSEIFDDQFSVERPDGSNFTLKIRSTKLEDSAMYFCASSERSGTSGYFGPGTRLTVL.

The V call is TRBV30, the J call TRBJ2-1; TRBD2 is a possible D gene (5 bases). Looked up from germline, CDR1 is GTSNPN and CDR2 is SVGIG (reference sequence). The CDR3 has 14 residues. Trimming pared 0 bases from V and 7 bases from J, leaving 13 bases between. The CDR3, as DNA: TGTGCCTGGAGTGTATTTCGATCGGGGAATGAGCAGTTCTTC. Protein: CAWSVFRSGNEQFF. The full variable domain, with the rest looked up from reference TRBV30 and TRBJ2-1, is SQTIHQWPATLVQPVGSPLSLECTVEGTSNPNLYWYRQAAGRGLQLLFYSVGIGQISSEVPQNLSASRPQDRQFILSSKKLLLSDSGFYLCAWSVFRSGNEQFFGPGTRLTVL.

The chain couples TRBV10-3 to TRBJ2-5; the D gene could be TRBD1 or TRBD2 (5 bases each). V lost 4 bases and J lost 5, with 11 bases in between. Germline loops: CDR1 ENHRY, CDR2 SYGVKD. CDR3 length equals 13 residues. Here the CDR3 DNA reads TGTGCCATCAGTGTGTCCGGGGACGAGACCCAGTACTTC. This translates into CAISVSGDETQYF.

This sequence joins TRBV15 and TRBJ1-5, with TRBD1 identical over 8 bases. Per the germline V gene, CDR1 is LNHNV and CDR2 is YYDKDF (reference sequence). Unmatched junction bases numbered 5, after V lost 3 bases and J lost 7 bases. The CDR3 totals 14 residues. This CDR3 is CATSRDRVPQPQHF. In DNA form, the CDR3 reads TGTGCCACCAGCAGGGACAGGGTTCCGCAGCCCCAGCATTTT.

V is TRBV19 and J is TRBJ2-4; 10 nucleotides align to TRBD1. The CDR3 has 17 residues. V gave up 5 bases and J gave up 0 bases; unmatched junction bases: 7. Germline V gives CDR1 LNHDA, CDR2 SQIVND (reference sequence). This CDR3 reads CASSQTDRGIAKNIQYF. The CDR3 bases are TGTGCCAGTAGTCAGACGGACAGGGGGATAGCCAAAAACATTCAGTACTTC.